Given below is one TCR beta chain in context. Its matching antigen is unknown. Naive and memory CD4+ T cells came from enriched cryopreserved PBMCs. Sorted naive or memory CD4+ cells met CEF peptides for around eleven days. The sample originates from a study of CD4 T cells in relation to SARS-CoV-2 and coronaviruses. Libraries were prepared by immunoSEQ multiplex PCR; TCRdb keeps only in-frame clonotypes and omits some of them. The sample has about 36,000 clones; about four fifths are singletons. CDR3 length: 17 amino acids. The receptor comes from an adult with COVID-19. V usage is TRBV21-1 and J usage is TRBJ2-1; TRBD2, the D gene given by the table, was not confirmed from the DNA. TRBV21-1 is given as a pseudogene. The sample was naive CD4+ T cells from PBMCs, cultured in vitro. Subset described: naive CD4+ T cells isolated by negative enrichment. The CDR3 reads CATHPGLAGVSYNEQFF. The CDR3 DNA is TGTGCCACCCATCCCGGGTTAGCGGGAGTGAGTTACAATGAGCAGTTCTTC.